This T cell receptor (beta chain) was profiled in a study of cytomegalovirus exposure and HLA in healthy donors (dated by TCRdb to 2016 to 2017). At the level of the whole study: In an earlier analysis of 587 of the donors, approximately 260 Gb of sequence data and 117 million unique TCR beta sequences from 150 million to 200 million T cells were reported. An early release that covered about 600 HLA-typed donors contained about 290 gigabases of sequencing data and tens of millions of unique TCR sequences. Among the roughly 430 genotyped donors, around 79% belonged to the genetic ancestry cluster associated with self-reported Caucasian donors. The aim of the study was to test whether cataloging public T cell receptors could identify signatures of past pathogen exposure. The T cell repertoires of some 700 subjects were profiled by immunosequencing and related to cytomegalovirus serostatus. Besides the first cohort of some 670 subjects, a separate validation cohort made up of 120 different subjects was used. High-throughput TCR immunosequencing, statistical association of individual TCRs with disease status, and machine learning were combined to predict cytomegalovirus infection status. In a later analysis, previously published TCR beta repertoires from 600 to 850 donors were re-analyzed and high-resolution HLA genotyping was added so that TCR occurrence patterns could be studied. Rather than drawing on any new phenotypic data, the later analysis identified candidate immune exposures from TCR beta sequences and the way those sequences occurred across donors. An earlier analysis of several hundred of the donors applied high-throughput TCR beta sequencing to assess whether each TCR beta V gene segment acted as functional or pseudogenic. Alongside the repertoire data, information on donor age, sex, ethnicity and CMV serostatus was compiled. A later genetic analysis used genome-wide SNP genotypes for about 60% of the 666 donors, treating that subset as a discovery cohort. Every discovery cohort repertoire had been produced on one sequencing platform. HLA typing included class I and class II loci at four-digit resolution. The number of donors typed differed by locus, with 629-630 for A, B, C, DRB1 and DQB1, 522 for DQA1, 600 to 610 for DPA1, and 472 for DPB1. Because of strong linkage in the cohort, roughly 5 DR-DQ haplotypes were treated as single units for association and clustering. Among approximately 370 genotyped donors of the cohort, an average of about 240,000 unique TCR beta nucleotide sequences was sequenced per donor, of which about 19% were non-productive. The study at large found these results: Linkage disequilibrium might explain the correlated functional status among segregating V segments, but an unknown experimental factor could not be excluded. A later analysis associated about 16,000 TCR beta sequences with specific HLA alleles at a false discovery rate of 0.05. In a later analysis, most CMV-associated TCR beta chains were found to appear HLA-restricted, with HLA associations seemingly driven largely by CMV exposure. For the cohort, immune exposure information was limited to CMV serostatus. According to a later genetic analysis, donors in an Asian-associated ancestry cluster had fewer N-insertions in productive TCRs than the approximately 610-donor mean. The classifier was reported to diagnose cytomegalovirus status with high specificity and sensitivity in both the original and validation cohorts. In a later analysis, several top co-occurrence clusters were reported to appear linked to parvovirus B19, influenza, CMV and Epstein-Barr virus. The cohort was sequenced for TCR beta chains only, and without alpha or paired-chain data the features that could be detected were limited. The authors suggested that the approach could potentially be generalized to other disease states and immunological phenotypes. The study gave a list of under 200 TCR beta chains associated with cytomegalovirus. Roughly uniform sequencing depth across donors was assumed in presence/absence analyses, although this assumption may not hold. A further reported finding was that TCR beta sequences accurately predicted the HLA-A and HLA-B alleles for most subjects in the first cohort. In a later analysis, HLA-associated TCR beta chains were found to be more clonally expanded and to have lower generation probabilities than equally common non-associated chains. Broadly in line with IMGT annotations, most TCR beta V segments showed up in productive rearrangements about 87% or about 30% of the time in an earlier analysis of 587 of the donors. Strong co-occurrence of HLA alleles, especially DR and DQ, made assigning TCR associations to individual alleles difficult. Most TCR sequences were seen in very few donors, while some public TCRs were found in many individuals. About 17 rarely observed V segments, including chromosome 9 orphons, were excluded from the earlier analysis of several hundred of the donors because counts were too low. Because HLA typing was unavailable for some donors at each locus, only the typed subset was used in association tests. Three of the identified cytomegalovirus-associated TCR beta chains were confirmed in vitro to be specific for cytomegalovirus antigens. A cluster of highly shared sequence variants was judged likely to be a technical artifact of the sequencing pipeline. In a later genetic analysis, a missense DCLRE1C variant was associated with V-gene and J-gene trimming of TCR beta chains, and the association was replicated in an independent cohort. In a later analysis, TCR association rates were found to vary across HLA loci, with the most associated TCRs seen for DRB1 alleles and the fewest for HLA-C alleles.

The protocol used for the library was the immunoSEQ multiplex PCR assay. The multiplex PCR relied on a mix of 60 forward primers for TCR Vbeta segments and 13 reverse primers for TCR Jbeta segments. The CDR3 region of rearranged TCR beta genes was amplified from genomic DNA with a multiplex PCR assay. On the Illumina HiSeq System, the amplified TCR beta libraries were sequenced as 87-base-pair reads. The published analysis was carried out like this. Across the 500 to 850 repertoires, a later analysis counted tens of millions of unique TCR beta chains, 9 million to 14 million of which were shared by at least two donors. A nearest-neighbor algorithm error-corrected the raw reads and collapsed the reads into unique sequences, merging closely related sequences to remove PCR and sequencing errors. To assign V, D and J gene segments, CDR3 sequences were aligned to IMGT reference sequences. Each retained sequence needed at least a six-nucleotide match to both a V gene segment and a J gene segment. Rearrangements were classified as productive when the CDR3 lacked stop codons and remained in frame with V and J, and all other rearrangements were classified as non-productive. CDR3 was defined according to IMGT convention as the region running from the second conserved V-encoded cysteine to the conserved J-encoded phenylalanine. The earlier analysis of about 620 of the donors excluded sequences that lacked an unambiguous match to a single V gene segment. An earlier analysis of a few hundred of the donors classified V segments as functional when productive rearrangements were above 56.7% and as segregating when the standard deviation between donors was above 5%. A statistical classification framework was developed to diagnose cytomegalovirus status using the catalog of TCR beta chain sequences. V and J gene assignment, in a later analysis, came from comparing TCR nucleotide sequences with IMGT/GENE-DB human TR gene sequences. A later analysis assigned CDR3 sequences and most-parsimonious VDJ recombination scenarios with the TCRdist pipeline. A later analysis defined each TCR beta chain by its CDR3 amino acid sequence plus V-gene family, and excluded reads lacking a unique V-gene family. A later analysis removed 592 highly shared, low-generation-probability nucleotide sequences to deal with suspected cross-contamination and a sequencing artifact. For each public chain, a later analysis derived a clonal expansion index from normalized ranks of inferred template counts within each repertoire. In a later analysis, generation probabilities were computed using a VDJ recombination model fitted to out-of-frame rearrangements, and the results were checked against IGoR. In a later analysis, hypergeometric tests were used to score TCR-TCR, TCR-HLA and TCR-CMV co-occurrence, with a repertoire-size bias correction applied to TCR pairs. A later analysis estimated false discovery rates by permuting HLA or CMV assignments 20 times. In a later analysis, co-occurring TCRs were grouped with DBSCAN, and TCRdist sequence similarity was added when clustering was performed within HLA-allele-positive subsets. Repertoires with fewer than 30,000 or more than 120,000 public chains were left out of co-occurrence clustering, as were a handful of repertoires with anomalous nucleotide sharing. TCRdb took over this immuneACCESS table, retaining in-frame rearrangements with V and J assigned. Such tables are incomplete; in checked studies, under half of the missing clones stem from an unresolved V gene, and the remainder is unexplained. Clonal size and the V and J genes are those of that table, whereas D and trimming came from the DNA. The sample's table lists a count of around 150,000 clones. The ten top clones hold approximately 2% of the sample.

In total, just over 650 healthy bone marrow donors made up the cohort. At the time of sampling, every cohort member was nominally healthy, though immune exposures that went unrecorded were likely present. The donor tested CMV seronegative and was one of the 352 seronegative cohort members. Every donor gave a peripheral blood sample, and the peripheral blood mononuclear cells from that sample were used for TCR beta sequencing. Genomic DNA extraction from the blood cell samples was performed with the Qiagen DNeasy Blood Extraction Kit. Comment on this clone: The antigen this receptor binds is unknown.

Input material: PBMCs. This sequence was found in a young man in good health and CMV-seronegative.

The CDR3 region has the sequence CASRRDRISGNTIYF. The nucleotides read TGTGCCAGCAGACGCGACAGGATCTCTGGAAACACCATATATTTT. The V gene is TRBV28 and the J gene is TRBJ1-3; the D region possibly corresponds to TRBD1 (6 bases align). The germline V gene provides CDR1 MDHEN and CDR2 SYDVKM. The CDR3, from cysteine to phenylalanine, totals 15 residues. This entry keeps only the CDR3 DNA: 45 bases, framed from base 1. Cut back by 6 bases and 0 bases, the V and J ends lie 12 bases apart.